The clone carrying this TCR beta chain has a handful of counts. The antigen remains undetermined. The data belong to a study of T-cell memory formation after mild COVID-19. Study-wide background: The TCR clusters were mostly specific to one donor. Study findings and constraints: A balance of CD4 and CD8 characterized clones contracting day 15 to 85, whereas later expanders leaned CD4+. Memory sampled before infection contained some responding clones, suggesting cross-reactive memory joined.

TCRdb reprocessed the 5' RACE reads via MiXCR and lists one record per CDR3 protein. The sample shows hundreds of thousands of distinct CDR3 sequences, 20% to 25% of them seen only once. The junction had 3 bases not matched to a gene; V was cut back by 3 bases and J by 4 bases. CDR3 length: 15 residues. Germline lookup yields CDR1 SGHAT and CDR2 FQNNGV. Material: PBMCs or a T cell subset sorted from them (not recorded which). This rearrangement joins TRBV11-2 to TRBJ2-2, with TRBD1 matching over 9 bases. The TCR was taken from a man aged 18 to 30 who had mild COVID-19 (a few samples of this study predate the infection). Cell type and time point are not known. Written as DNA, the CDR3 is TGTGCCAGCAGCTTCGACAGGGGGAGCACCGGGGAGCTGTTTTTT. It yields the protein CASSFDRGSTGELFF.